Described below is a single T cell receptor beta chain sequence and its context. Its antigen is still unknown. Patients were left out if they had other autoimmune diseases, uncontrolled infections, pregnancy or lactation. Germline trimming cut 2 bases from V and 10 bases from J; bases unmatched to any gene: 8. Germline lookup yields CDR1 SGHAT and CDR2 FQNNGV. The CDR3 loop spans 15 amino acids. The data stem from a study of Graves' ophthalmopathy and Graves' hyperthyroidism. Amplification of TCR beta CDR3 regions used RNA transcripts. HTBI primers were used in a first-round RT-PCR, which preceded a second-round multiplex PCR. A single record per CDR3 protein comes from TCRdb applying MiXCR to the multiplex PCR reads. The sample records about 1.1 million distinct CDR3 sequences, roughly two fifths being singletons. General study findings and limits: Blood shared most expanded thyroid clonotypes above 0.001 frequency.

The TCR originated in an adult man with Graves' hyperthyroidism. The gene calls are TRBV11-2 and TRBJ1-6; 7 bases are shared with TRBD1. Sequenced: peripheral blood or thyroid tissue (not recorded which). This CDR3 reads CASSLYRAGGSPLHF. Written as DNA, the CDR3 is TGTGCCAGCAGCTTATATAGGGCAGGGGGATCACCCCTCCACTTT.